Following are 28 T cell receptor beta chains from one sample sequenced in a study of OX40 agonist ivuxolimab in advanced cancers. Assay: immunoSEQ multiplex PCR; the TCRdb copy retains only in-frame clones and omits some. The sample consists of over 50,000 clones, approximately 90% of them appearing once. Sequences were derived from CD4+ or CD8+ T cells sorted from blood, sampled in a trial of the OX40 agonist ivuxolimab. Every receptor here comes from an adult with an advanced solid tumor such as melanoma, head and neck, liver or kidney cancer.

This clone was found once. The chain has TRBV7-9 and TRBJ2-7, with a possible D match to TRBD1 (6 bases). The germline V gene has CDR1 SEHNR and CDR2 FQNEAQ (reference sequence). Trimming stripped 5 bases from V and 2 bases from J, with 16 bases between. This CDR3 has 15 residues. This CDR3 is CASSLGTQSAYEQYV. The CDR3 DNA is TGTGCCAGCAGCCTCGGGACACAATCAGCCTACGAGCAGTACGTC.

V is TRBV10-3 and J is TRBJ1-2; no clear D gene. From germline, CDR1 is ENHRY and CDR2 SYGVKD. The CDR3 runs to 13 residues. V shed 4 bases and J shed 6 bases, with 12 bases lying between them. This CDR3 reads CAISVGIVDGYTF. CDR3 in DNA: TGTGCCATCAGTGTAGGGATCGTGGATGGCTACACCTTC.

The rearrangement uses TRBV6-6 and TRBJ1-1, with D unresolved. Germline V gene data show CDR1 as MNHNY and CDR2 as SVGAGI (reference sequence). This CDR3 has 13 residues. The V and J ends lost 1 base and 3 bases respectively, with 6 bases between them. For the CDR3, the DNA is TGTGCCAGCAGTTACTACCGGGACACTGAAGCTTTCTTT. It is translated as CASSYYRDTEAFF.

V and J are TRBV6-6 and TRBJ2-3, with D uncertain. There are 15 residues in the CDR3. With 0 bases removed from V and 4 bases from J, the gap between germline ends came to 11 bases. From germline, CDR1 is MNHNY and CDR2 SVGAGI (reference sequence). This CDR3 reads CASSYSGSAADTQYF. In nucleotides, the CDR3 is TGTGCCAGCAGTTACTCGGGGTCGGCGGCAGATACGCAGTATTTT.

The CDR3 is CAWSVGSWEQFF. CDR3 nucleotides: TGTGCCTGGAGTGTAGGAAGCTGGGAGCAGTTCTTC. V and J are TRBV30 and TRBJ2-1; D not resolved. Germline V CDR1 and CDR2: GTSNPN, SVGIG (reference sequence). The CDR3 has 12 residues. Trimming pared 0 bases from V and 10 bases from J, leaving 10 bases between.

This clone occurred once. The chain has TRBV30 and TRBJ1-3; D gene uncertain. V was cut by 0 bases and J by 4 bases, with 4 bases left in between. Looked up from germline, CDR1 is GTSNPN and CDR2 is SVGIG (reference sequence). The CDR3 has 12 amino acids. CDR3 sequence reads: CAWSVSGNTIYF. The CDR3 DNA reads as TGTGCCTGGAGTGTATCCGGAAACACCATATATTTT.

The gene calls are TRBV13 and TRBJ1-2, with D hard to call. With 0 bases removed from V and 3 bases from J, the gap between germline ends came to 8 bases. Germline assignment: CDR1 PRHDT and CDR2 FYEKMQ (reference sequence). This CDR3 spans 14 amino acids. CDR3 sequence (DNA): TGTGCCAGCAGCTTAGGCCTCACGGACTATGGCTACACCTTC. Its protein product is CASSLGLTDYGYTF.

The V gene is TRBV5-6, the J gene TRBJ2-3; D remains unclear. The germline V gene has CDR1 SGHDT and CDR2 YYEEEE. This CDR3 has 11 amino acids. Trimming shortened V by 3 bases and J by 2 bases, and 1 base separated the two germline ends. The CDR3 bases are TGTGCCAGCAGCTACACAGATACGCAGTATTTT. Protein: CASSYTDTQYF.

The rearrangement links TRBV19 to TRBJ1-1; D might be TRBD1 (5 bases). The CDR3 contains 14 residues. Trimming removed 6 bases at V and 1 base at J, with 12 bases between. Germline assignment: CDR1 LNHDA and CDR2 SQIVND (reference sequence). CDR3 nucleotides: TGTGCCAGTAGGGCCAGGGAGTGGAACACTGAAGCTTTCTTT. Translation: CASRAREWNTEAFF.

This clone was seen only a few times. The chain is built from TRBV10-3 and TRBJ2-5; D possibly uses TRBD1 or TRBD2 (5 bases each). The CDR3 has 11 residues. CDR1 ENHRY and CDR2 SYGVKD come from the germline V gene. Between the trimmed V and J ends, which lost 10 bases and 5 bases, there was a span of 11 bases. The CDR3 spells CATGEGETQYF. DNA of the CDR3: TGTGCCACCGGCGAGGGGGAGACCCAGTACTTC.

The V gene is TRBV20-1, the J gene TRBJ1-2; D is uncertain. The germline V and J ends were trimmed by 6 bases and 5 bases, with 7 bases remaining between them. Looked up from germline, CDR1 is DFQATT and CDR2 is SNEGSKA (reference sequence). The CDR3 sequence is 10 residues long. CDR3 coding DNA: TGCAGTGCAAACGAATATGGCTACACCTTC. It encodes CSANEYGYTF.

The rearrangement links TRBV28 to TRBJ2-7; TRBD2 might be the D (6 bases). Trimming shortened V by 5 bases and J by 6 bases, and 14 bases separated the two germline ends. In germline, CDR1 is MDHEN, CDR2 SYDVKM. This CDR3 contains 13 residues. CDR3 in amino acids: CASSTSGDGEQYF. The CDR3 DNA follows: TGTGCCAGCAGTACCTCGGGGGACGGCGAGCAGTACTTC.

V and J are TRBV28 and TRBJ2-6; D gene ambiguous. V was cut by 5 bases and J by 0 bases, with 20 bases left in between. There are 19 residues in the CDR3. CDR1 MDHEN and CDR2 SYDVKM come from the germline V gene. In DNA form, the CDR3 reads TGTGCCAGCAGTCTTAGACCGCTAACTCGTCCCTCTGGGGCCAACGTCCTGACTTTC. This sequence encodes CASSLRPLTRPSGANVLTF.

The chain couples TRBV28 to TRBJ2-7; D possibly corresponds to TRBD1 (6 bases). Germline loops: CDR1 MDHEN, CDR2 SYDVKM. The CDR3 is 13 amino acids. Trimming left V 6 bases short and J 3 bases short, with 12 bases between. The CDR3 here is CASRRTTGYEQYF. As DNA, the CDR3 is TGTGCCAGCAGGCGGACGACAGGCTACGAGCAGTACTTC.

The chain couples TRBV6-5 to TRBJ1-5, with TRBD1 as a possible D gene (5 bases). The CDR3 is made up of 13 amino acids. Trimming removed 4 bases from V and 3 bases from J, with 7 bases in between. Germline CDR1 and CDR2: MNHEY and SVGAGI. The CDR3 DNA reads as TGTGCCAGCAGTTGGGACGCCAATCAGCCCCAGCATTTT. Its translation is CASSWDANQPQHF.

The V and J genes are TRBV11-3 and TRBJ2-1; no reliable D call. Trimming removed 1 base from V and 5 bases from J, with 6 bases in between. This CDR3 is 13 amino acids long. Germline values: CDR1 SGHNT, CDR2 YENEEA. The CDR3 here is CASSLGRNNEQFF. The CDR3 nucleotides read TGTGCCAGCAGCTTAGGACGAAACAATGAGCAGTTCTTC.

The CDR3 region is CASSQDAAFGADTQYF. The DNA of the CDR3 is TGCGCCAGCAGCCAAGATGCTGCTTTCGGGGCAGATACGCAGTATTTT. The chain is built from TRBV4-3 and TRBJ2-3; D is possibly TRBD2 (5 bases). V gave up 0 bases and J gave up 4 bases, with 14 bases separating them. Per the germline V gene, CDR1 is LGHNA and CDR2 is YSLEER. The CDR3 spans 16 residues.

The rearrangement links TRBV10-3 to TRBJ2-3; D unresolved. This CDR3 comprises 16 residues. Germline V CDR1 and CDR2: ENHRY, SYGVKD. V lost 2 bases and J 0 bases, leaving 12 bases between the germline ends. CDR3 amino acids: CAISERAGGSTDTQYF. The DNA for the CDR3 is TGTGCCATCAGTGAGAGGGCAGGTGGAAGCACAGATACGCAGTATTTT.

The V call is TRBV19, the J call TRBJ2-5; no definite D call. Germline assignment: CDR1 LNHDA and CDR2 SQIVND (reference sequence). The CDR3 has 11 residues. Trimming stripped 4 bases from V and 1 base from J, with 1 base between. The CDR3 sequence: CASSTQETQYF. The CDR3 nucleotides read TGTGCCAGTAGTACCCAAGAGACCCAGTACTTC.

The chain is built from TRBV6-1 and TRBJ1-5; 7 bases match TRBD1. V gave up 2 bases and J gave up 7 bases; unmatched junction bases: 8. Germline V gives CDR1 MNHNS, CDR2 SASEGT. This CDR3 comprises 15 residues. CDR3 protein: CASSEWRRGRQPQHF. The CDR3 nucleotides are TGTGCCAGCAGTGAATGGAGGAGGGGGCGACAGCCCCAGCATTTT.

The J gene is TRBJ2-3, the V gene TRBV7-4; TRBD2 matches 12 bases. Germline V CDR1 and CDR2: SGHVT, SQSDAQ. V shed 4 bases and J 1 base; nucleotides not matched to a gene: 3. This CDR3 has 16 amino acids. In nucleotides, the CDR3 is TGTGCCAGCAGCTCAGGGACTAGCGGGTGCACAGATACGCAGTATTTT. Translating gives CASSSGTSGCTDTQYF.

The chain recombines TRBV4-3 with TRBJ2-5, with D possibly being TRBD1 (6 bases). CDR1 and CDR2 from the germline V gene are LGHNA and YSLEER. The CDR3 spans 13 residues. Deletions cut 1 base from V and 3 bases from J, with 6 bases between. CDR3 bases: TGCGCCAGCAGCCAAGCAGGGGAAGAGACCCAGTACTTC. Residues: CASSQAGEETQYF.

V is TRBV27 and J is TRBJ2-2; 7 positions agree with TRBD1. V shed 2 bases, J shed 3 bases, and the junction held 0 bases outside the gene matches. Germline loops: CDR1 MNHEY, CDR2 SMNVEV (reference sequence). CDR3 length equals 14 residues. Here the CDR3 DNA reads TGTGCCAGCAGTTTAACAGGGGACACCGGGGAGCTGTTTTTT. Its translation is CASSLTGDTGELFF.

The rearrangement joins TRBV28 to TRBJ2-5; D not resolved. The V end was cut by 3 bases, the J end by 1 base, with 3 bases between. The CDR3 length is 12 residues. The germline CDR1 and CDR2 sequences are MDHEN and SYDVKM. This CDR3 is CASSFFQETQYF. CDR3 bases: TGTGCCAGCAGTTTTTTCCAAGAGACCCAGTACTTC. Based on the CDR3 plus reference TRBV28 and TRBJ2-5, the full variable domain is DVKVTQSSRYLVKRTGEKVFLECVQDMDHENMFWYRQDPGLGLRLIYFSYDVKMKEKGDIPEGYSVSREKKERFSLILESASTNQTSMYLCASSFFQETQYFGPGTRLLVL.

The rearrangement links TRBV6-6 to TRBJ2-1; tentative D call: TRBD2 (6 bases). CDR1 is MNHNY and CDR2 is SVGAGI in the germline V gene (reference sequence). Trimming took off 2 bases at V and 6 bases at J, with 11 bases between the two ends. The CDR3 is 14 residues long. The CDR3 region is CASSYLGGLNEQFF. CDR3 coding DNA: TGTGCCAGCAGTTACCTGGGAGGACTCAATGAGCAGTTCTTC.

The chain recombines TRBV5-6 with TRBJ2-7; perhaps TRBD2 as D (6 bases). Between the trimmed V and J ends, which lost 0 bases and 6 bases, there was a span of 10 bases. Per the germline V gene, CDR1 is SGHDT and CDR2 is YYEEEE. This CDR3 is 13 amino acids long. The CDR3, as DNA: TGTGCCAGCAGCTTGGCCGCGGGGACCGAGCAGTACTTC. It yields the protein CASSLAAGTEQYF.

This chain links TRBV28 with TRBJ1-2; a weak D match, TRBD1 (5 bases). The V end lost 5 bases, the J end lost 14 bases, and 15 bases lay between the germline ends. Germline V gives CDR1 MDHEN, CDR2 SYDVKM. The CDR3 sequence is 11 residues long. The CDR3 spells CASSTPRGATF. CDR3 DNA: TGTGCCAGCAGTACCCCCCGGGGCGCGACCTTC.

CDR3 nucleotides: TGTGCCAGCAGCTTAACAGGGCCAAGGGATGGCTACACCTTC. Protein sequence: CASSLTGPRDGYTF. The chain couples TRBV11-2 to TRBJ1-2; possible D gene TRBD1, 6 bases. Trimming took 2 bases from V and 6 from J, leaving 13 bases between them. The CDR3 totals 14 residues. Germline values: CDR1 SGHAT, CDR2 FQNNGV.